This T cell receptor (beta chain) was captured in a study of blood T cell repertoires in COVID-19. Study summary: COVID-19 samples, acute and convalescent, were from the United States, Italy and Spain. In each case, the material was cDNA or gDNA derived from T cells, B-cell-depleted T cells, or PBMCs.

In the original processing: Amplification of reference gene primers provided the estimated nucleated cell counts. The assay was immunoSEQ multiplex PCR, and TCRdb's table has in-frame clones only and misses some. V, J and clone size derive from that table, while D and trimming were established from the DNA sequence. Among roughly 200,000 clones, 85% to 90% were seen once, and the ten largest hold 1.5% to 2%. V shed 0 bases, J shed 9 bases, and the junction held 2 bases outside the gene matches. Germline lookup yields CDR1 SGHNT and CDR2 YYREEE (reference sequence). The CDR3 length is 14 residues. This TCR was sampled from a man aged 18 to 30 with active or convalescent COVID-19. The specimen was peripheral blood. The chain combines TRBV5-4 with TRBJ2-1; the match to TRBD2 covers 11 bases. CDR3 loop: CASSLGLAGSEQFF. CDR3 DNA sequence: TGTGCCAGCAGCTTGGGACTAGCGGGAAGTGAGCAGTTCTTC.